The source of this T cell receptor (beta chain) is a study of OX40 agonist ivuxolimab in advanced cancers. With respect to this clone: Its antigen is unknown.

This table comes from immunoSEQ multiplex PCR, and its TCRdb copy is limited to in-frame clones, with some not included. Of approximately 100,000 clones in the sample, 90% were seen once. Study-wide points: Partial responders treated at 0.1-3.0 mg/kg exhibited clonal expansion among the lowest measured.

The receptor was isolated from an adult with an advanced solid tumor such as melanoma, head and neck, liver or kidney cancer. The sequences come from CD4+ or CD8+ T cells sorted from blood, collected in a trial of the OX40 agonist ivuxolimab.

The CDR3 region has the DNA TGCAGCGTTGGTGGCCAAGTCCAAGAGACCCAGTACTTC. Its protein product is CSVGGQVQETQYF. The chain couples TRBV29-1 to TRBJ2-5; no definite D call. Trimming removed 4 bases at V and 1 base at J, with 10 bases between. Germline loops: CDR1 SQVTM, CDR2 ANQGSEA. CDR3 length: 13 residues.